These T cell receptor beta chains were read from a single sample in a study of blood T cell repertoires in COVID-19. Repertoires were generated with immunoSEQ multiplex PCR, while TCRdb's copy carries only in-frame clones and drops some. The sample shows 200,000 to 250,000 clones, around 80% of them seen only once. The specimen sequenced was PBMCs or T cells enriched from blood (not recorded which). These receptors came from a man in his 60s who had recovered from COVID-19. CDR3s include the opening cysteine and the closing phenylalanine or tryptophan. The D gene is left open where the match is weak. Clone size, where shown, is once, few, many, or a class for clones that have expanded.

abundance	v_gene	j_gene	d_gene	CDR3aa	CDR3nt
once	TRBV29-1	TRBJ2-7	TRBD2	CSVTGLEMYEQYF	TGCAGCGTTACGGGACTAGAAATGTACGAGCAGTACTTC
NA	TRBV12-5	TRBJ2-3	TRBD2	CASGLPRRGGSSTDTQYF	TGTGCTAGTGGTTTGCCTCGTCGGGGGGGCTCGAGCACAGATACGCAGTATTTT
NA	TRBV7-2	TRBJ1-1	NA	CASSFPGPLGAFF	TGTGCCAGCAGCTTTCCGGGTCCCCTGGGAGCTTTCTTT
NA	TRBV3-1/TRBV3-2	TRBJ2-5	NA	CASSRKGGFEQETQYF	TGTGCCAGCAGCCGCAAAGGGGGTTTCGAGCAAGAGACCCAGTACTTC
NA	TRBV7-2	TRBJ1-2	NA	CASSPTGPYGYTF	TGTGCCAGCAGTCCGACAGGCCCCTATGGCTACACCTTC
NA	TRBV5-1	TRBJ1-1	NA	CASSLNNRGTEAFF	TGCGCCAGCAGCTTAAACAATCGGGGGACTGAAGCTTTCTTT
NA	TRBV9	TRBJ2-7	TRBD1	CASSGRTGDYEQYF	TGTGCCAGCAGCGGTAGGACAGGGGACTACGAGCAGTACTTC
once	TRBV29-1	TRBJ2-4	NA	CSARTGSWENIQYF	TGCAGCGCGCGAACAGGGTCTTGGGAAAACATTCAGTACTTC
NA	TRBV7-3	TRBJ2-1	NA	CASSSLAPTTYNEQFF	TGTGCCAGCAGCTCCCTAGCACCTACAACCTACAATGAGCAGTTCTTC
NA	TRBV6-2/TRBV6-3	TRBJ1-5	TRBD1	CASSYSFGQDSNQPQHF	TGTGCCAGCAGTTACTCGTTCGGACAGGATAGCAATCAGCCCCAGCATTTT
NA	TRBV7-2	TRBJ1-3	NA	CASSSGNSGNTIYF	TGTGCCAGCAGCTCCGGGAACTCTGGAAACACCATATATTTT
NA	TRBV3-1/TRBV3-2	TRBJ1-2	NA	CASSQDRAHKGYTF	TGTGCCAGCAGCCAAGATCGAGCCCATAAAGGCTACACCTTC
NA	TRBV4-2	TRBJ2-2	TRBD1	CASRMTGRTGELFF	TGTGCCAGCAGAATGACAGGGAGAACCGGGGAGCTGTTTTTT
NA	TRBV6-4	TRBJ2-7	NA	CASSTNSIWYF	TGTGCCAGCAGCACGAACAGCATTTGGTACTTC
once	TRBV19	TRBJ1-2	TRBD1	CASSMQGASNYGYTF	TGTGCCAGTAGTATGCAGGGGGCCTCTAACTATGGCTACACCTTC
once	TRBV27	TRBJ2-3	TRBD2	CASSLWGGTDTQYF	TGTGCCAGCAGTTTATGGGGGGGGACAGATACGCAGTATTTT
once	TRBV7-3	TRBJ1-1	NA	CASSPTPGQGKNTEAFF	TGTGCCAGCAGCCCCACGCCCGGACAAGGAAAGAACACTGAAGCTTTCTTT
NA	TRBV27	TRBJ1-1	NA	CASSPSSNTEAFF	TGTGCCAGCAGTCCGTCCTCGAACACTGAAGCTTTCTTT
few	TRBV2	TRBJ1-4	TRBD1	CASSAGTGVEKLFF	TGTGCCAGCAGTGCCGGGACAGGGGTTGAAAAACTGTTTTTT
NA	TRBV11-2	TRBJ2-7	NA	CASSRGIEQYF	TGTGCCAGCAGCCGCGGGATCGAGCAGTACTTC
NA	TRBV10-3	TRBJ2-7	NA	CAISEWQTYEQYF	TGTGCCATCAGTGAGTGGCAGACCTACGAGCAGTACTTC
once	TRBV2	TRBJ2-5	NA	CASTSGLMETQYF	TGTGCCAGCACGTCCGGGTTAATGGAGACCCAGTACTTC
NA	TRBV2	TRBJ2-5	NA	CASRGGDETQYF	TGTGCCAGCAGGGGCGGGGATGAGACCCAGTACTTC
few	TRBV2	TRBJ1-1	NA	CASSASQGSRTEAFF	TGTGCCAGCAGTGCCTCACAGGGTAGTCGGACTGAAGCTTTCTTT
NA	TRBV5-5	TRBJ2-7	NA	CASSLRTSVISEQYF	TGTGCCAGCAGCTTGAGAACTTCGGTGATTTCCGAGCAGTACTTC
NA	TRBV19	TRBJ2-5	TRBD2	CASSPSSGGLETQYF	TGTGCCAGTAGTCCGTCTAGCGGGGGGTTGGAGACCCAGTACTTC